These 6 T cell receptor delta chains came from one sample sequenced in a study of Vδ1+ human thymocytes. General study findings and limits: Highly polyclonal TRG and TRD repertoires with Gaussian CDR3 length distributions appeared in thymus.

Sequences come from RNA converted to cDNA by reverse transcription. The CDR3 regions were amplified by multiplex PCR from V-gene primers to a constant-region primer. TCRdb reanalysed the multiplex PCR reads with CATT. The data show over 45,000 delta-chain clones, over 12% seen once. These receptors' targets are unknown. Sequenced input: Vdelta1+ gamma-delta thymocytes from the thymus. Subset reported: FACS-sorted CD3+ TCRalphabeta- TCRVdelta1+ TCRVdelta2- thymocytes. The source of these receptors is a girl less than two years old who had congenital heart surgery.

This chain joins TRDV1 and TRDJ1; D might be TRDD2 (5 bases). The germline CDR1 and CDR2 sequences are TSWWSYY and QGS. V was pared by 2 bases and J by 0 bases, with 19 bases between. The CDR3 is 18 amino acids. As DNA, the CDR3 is TGTGCTCTTGGGGAATTCTCCCTACCGGGTACTTACACCGATAAACTCATCTTT. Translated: CALGEFSLPGTYTDKLIF.

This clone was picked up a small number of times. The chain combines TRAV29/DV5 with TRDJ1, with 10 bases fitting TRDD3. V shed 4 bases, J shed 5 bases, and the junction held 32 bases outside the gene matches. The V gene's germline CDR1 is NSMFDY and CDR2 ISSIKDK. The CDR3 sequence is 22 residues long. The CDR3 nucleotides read TGTGCAGCAGAAGGCCTTCCTGACCGACGTACTGGGGGATTCATCAACGGGGATAAACTCATCTTT. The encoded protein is CAAEGLPDRRTGGFINGDKLIF. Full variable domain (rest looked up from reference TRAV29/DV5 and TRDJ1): DQQVKQNSPSLSVQEGRISILNCDYTNSMFDYFLWYKKYPAEGPTFLISISSIKDKNEDGRFTVFLNKSAKHLSLHIVPSQPGDSAVYFCAAEGLPDRRTGGFINGDKLIFGKGTRVTVEP.

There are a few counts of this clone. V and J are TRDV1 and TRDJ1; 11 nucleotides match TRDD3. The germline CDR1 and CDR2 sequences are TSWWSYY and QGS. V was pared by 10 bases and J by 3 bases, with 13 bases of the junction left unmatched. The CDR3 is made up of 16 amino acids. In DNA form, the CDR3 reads TGTGCTCACGGAAAAACCGGTGGGGGATACGCCGATAAACTCATCTTT. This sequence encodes CAHGKTGGGYADKLIF.

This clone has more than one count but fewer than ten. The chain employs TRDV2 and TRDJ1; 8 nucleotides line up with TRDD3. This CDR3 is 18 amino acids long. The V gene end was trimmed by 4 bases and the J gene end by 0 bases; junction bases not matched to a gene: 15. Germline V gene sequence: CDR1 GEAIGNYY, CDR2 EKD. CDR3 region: CACEIPYSVLGDTDKLIF. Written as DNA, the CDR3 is TGTGCCTGTGAAATACCTTATTCAGTACTGGGGGACACCGATAAACTCATCTTT.

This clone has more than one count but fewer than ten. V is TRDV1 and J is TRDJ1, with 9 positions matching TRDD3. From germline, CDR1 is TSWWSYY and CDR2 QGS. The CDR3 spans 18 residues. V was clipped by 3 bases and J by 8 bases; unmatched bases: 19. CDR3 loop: CALGDGASYWGNSDKLIF. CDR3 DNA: TGTGCTCTTGGGGACGGTGCCTCGTACTGGGGGAACAGCGACAAACTCATCTTT.

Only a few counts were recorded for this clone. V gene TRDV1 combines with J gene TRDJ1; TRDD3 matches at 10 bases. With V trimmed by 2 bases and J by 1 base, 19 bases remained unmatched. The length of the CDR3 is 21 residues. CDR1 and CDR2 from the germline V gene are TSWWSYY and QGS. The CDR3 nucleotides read TGTGCTCTTGGGGAAGTTCGAGGGGGGCAACCGGACTGGGGGATCACCGATAAACTCATCTTT. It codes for CALGEVRGGQPDWGITDKLIF.